This TCR beta chain was recorded in a study of cytomegalovirus exposure and HLA in healthy donors. Overall study findings and caveats: Association of a missense DCLRE1C variant with TCR beta V- and J-gene trimming was reported in a later analysis. In a later analysis, HLA-associated TCR beta chains were more clonally expanded than equally common others. For presence/absence analyses, sequencing depth was assumed to be roughly uniform across donors. There were reportedly fewer N-insertions in an Asian-associated ancestry cluster than the approximately 630-donor mean, in a later analysis.

The PCR used 60 Vbeta and 13 Jbeta primers. Clones were read by immunoSEQ multiplex PCR, and TCRdb kept only the in-frame ones, dropping some. The sample has 150,000 to 200,000 clones; roughly 80% are singletons. This CDR3 is built from 15 residues. Trimming removed 2 bases from V and 12 bases from J; junction bases left unmatched: 14. Per germline, CDR1 MNHNS and CDR2 SASEGT. On this clone itself: What it binds is unknown.

The clonotype comes from a woman aged 45 to 65 in good health and CMV-seronegative. V and J are TRBV6-1 and TRBJ2-7, with 9 bases matching TRBD1. Specimen: PBMCs. In DNA form, the CDR3 reads TGTGCCAGCAGTGAAATGAGCGGGACAGGGTCAAATTCGTACTTC. Protein sequence: CASSEMSGTGSNSYF.